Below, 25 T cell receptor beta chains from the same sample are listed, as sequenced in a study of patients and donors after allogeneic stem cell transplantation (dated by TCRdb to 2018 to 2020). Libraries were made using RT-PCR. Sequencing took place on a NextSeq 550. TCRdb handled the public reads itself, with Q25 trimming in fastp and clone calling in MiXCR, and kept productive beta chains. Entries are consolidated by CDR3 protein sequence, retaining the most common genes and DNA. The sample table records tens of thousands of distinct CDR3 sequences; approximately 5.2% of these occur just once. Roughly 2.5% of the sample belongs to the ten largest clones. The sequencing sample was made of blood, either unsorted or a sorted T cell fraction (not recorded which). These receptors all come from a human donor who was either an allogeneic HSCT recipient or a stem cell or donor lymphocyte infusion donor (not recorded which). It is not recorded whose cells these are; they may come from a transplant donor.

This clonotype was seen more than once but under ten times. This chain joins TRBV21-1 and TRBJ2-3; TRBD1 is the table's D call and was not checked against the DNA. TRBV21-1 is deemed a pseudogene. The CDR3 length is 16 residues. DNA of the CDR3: TGTGTTTGGGGGACAGGTTATAGCGGGAGCACAGATACGCAGTATTTT. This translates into CVWGTGYSGSTDTQYF.

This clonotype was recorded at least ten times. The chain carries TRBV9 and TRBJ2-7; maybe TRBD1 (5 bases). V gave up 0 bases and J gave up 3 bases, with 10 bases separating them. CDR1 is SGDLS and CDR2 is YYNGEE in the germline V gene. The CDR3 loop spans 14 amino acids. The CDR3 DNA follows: TGTGCCAGCAGCGTAGAAATAGGGGACTACGAGCAGTACTTC. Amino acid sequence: CASSVEIGDYEQYF. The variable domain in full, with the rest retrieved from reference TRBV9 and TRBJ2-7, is DSGVTQTPKHLITATGQRVTLRCSPRSGDLSVYWYQQSLDQGLQFLIQYYNGEERAKGNILERFSAQQFPDLHSELNLSSLELGDSALYFCASSVEIGDYEQYFGPGTRLTVT.

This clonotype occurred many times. The CDR3: CASSSTGTVSYEQYF. The CDR3 nucleotides read TGTGCCAGCAGCTCCACCGGGACCGTGTCCTACGAGCAGTACTTC. The chain carries TRBV11-2 and TRBJ2-7; the D call may be TRBD1 or TRBD2 (5 bases each). Germline CDR1 and CDR2: SGHAT and FQNNGV. The CDR3 has 15 residues. V shed 4 bases and J shed 1 base, with 14 bases lying between them.

The CDR3: CASSQDQGYQNTEAFF. CDR3 DNA sequence: TGCGCCAGCAGCCAAGATCAGGGGTACCAGAACACTGAAGCTTTCTTT. The chain has TRBV4-1 and TRBJ1-1; weak D call: TRBD1 (6 bases). V lost 0 bases and J 1 base, leaving 12 bases between the germline ends. Germline CDR1 reads MGHRA; CDR2 reads YSYEKL. The CDR3 is 16 residues long.

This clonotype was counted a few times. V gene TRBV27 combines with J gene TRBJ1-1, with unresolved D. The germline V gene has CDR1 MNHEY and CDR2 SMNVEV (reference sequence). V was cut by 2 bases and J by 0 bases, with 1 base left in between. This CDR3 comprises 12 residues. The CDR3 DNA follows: TGTGCCAGCAGTTTAATGAACACTGAAGCTTTCTTT. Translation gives CASSLMNTEAFF.

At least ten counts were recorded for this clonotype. The CDR3 DNA reads as TGCGCCAGCAGCTTGGTCGACGGATACAATGAGCAGTTCTTC. Its translation is CASSLVDGYNEQFF. V and J are TRBV5-1 and TRBJ2-1; D not resolved. The length of the CDR3 is 14 residues. The V and J ends lost 0 bases and 4 bases respectively, with 8 bases between them. Germline CDR1 SGHRS, CDR2 YFSETQ. Supplemented by reference TRBV5-1 and TRBJ2-1, the full variable domain reads KAGVTQTPRYLIKTRGQQVTLSCSPISGHRSVSWYQQTPGQGLQFLFEYFSETQRNKGNFPGRFSGRQFSNSRSEMNVSTLELGDSALYLCASSLVDGYNEQFFGPGTRLTVL.

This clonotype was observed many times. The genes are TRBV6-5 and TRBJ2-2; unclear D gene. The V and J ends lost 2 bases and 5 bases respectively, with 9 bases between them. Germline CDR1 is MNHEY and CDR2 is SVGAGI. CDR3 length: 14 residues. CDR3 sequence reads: CASSYRVSTGELFF. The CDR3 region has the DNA TGTGCCAGCAGTTACCGGGTGTCGACCGGGGAGCTGTTTTTT.

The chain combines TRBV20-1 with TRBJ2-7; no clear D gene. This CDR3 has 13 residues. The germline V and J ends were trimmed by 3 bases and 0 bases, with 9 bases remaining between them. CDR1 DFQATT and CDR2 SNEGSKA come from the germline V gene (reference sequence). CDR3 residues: CSASKHGSYEQYF. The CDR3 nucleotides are TGCAGTGCTAGTAAGCACGGCTCCTACGAGCAGTACTTC.

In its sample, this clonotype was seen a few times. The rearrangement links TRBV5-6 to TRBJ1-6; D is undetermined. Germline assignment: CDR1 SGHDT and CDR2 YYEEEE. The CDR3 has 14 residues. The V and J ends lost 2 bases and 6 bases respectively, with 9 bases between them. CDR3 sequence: CASSLGQTNSPLHF. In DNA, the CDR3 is TGTGCCAGCAGCTTAGGGCAGACTAATTCACCCCTCCACTTT.

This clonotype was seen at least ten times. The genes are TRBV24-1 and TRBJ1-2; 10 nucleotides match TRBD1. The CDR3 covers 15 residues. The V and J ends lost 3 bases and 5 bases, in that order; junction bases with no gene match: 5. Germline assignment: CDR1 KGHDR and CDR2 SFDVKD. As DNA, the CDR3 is TGTGCCACCAGTGATGGCGGGACAGGGGATTATGGCTACACCTTC. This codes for CATSDGGTGDYGYTF.

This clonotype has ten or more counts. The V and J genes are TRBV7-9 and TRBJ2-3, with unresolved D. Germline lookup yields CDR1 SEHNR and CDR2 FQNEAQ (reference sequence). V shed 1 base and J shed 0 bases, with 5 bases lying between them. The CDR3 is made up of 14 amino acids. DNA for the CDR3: TGTGCCAGCAGCTTAGGCAGTAGCACAGATACGCAGTATTTT. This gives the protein CASSLGSSTDTQYF.

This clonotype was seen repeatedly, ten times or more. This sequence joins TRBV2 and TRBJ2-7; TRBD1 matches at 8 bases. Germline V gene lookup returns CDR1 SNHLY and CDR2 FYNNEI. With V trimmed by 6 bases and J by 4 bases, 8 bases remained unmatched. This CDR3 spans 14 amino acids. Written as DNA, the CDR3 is TGTGCCAGCAGAGGACAGGGACAGAGTTACGAGCAGTACTTC. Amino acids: CASRGQGQSYEQYF.

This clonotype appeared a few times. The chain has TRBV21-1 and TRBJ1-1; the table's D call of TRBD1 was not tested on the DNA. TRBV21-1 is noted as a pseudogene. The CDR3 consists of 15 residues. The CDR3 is CASSLRQGWGGMAFF. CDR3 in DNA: TGTGCCAGCAGCTTACGACAGGGTTGGGGTGGTATGGCTTTCTTT.

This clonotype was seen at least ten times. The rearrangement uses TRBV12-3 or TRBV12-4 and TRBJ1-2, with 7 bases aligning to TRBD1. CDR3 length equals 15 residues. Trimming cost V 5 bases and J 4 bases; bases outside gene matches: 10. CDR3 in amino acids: CASSRTGPQGYGYTF. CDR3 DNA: TGTGCCAGCAGTCGGACAGGCCCCCAAGGCTATGGCTACACCTTC.

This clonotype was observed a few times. CDR3 DNA: TGCAGTGCTCGTACAGGGGGGATGGCCGGGGAGCTGTTTTTT. Its translation is CSARTGGMAGELFF. The rearrangement links TRBV20-1 to TRBJ2-2, with 8 bases fitting TRBD1. The CDR3 sequence is 14 residues long. Germline loops: CDR1 DFQATT, CDR2 SNEGSKA (reference sequence). Unmatched junction bases numbered 8, after V lost 5 bases and J lost 6 bases.

CDR3 sequence reads: CASSMDRGYSPLHF. The CDR3 bases are TGTGCCAGCAGTATGGACAGGGGCTATTCACCCCTCCACTTT. The chain employs TRBV27 and TRBJ1-6; TRBD1 agrees at 9 bases. The CDR3 totals 14 residues. Germline trimming cut 5 bases from V and 8 bases from J; bases unmatched to any gene: 4. The germline gives CDR1 MNHEY, CDR2 SMNVEV (reference sequence).

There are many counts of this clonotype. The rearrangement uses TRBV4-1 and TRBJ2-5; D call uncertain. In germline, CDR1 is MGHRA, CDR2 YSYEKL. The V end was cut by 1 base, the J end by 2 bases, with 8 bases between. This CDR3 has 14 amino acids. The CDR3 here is CASSQVLRQETQYF. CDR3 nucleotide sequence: TGCGCCAGCAGCCAAGTTCTCAGACAAGAGACCCAGTACTTC.

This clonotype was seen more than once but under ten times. The CDR3 protein is CASSGTGGYTGELFF. The CDR3 DNA follows: TGTGCCAGTAGCGGGACAGGGGGCTATACCGGGGAGCTGTTTTTT. This chain uses TRBV19 with TRBJ2-2; 12 bases are a match to TRBD1. The CDR3 sequence is 15 residues long. Looked up from germline, CDR1 is LNHDA and CDR2 is SQIVND (reference sequence). J was trimmed by 5 bases and V by 6 bases; bases with no gene match: 4.

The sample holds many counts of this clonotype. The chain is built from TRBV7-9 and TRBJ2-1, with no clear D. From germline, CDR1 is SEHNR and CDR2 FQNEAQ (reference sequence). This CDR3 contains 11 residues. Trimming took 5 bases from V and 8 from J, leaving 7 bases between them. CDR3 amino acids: CASSGYDEQFF. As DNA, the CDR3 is TGTGCCAGCAGCGGTTATGATGAGCAGTTCTTC.

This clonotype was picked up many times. Here the CDR3 DNA reads TGTGCCACCAGTGATTCGGGACAGGGGTCGGATGAGCAGTTCTTC. Translating it yields CATSDSGQGSDEQFF. This sequence joins TRBV24-1 and TRBJ2-1, with 10 nucleotides matching TRBD1. J was trimmed by 8 bases and V by 2 bases; bases with no gene match: 5. This CDR3 contains 15 residues. Germline assignment: CDR1 KGHDR and CDR2 SFDVKD.

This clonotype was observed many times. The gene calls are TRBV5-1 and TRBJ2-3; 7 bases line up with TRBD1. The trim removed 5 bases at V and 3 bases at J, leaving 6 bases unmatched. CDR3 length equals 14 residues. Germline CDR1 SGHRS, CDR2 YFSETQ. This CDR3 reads CASRKTGRTDTQYF. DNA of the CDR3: TGCGCCAGCAGAAAGACAGGGCGGACAGATACGCAGTATTTT. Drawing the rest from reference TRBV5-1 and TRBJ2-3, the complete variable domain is KAGVTQTPRYLIKTRGQQVTLSCSPISGHRSVSWYQQTPGQGLQFLFEYFSETQRNKGNFPGRFSGRQFSNSRSEMNVSTLELGDSALYLCASRKTGRTDTQYFGPGTRLTVL.

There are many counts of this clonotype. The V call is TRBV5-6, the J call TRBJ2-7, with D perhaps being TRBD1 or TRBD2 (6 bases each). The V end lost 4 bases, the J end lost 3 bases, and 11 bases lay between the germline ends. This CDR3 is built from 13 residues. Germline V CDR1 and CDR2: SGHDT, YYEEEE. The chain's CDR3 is CASSRGPDYEQYF. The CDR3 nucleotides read TGTGCCAGCAGCCGGGGGCCGGACTACGAGCAGTACTTC.

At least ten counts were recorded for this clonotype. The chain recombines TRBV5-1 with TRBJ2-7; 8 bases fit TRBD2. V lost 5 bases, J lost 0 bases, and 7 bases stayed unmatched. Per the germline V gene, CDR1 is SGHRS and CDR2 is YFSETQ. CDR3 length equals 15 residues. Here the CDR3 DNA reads TGCGCCAGCAGTCGCGGCGGGGGGACCTCCTACGAGCAGTACTTC. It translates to CASSRGGGTSYEQYF.

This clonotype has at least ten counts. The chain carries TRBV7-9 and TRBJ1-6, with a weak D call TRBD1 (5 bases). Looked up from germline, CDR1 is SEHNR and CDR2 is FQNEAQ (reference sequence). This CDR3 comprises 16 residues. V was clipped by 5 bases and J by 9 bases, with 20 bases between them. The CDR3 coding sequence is TGTGCCAGCAGCCCCAATCCCGGGACCTTAGGTTCACCCCTCCACTTT. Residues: CASSPNPGTLGSPLHF.

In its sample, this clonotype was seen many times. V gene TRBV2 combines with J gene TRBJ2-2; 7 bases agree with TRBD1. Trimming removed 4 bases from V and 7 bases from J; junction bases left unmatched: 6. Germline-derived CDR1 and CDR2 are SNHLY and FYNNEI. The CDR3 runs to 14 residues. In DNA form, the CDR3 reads TGTGCCAGCAGTGTAAGGGGGCAGGACGGGGAGCTGTTTTTT. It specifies CASSVRGQDGELFF.